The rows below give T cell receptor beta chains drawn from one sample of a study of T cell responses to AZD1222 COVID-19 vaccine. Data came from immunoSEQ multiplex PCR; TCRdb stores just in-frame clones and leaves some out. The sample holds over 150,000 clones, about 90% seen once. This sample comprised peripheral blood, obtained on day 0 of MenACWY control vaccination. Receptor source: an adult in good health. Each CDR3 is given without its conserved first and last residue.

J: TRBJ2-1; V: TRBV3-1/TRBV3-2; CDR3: ASTKTGGIDNEQF
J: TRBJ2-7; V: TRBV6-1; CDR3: ASRSLAALVNEQY
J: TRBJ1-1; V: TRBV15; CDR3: ATSRLQRASGPEAF
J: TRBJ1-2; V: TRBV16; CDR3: ASSQGREGYT
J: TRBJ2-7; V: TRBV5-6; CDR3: ASSLGQSPQVEQY
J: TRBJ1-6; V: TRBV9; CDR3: ASSAAGGGNSPLH
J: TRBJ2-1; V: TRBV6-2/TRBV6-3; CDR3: ASSSDTGQGYNEQF
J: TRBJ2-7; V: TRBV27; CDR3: ASSPGTLGEQY
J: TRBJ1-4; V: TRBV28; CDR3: ASTRGNEKLF
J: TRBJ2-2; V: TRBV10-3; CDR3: AISGLARTGELF
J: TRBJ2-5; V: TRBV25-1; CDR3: ASSEFAGQQETQY
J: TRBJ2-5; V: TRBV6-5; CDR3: ASSYSITEQETQY
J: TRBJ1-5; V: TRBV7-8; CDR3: ASSSGRTGTAQPQH
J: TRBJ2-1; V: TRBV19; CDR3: ARDLAGVYNEQF
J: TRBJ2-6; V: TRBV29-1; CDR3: SAKPAGGAGANVLT
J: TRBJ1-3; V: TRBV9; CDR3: ASSARSRSSGNTIY
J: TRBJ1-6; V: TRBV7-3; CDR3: ASSQGRGNSPLH
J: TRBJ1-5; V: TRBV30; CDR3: AWTTGGAGQPQH
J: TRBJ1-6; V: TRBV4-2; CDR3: ASSPGGTTYNSPLH
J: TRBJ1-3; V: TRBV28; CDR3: ASSPTGGTYGNTIY
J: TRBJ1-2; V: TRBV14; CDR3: ASSQEGFNYGYT
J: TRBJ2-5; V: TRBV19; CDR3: ASTLSWDSEETQY
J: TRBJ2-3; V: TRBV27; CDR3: ASSLRGLAGFGTDTQY
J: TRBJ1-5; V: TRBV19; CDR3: ARPTVGVGGTYSNQPQH
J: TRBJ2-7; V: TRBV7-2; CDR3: ASSLVATYEQY
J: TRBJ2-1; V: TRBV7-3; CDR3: ASSLKAGVSYNEQF
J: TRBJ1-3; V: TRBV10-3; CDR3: AIMDDRYSSGNTIY
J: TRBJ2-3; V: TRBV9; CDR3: ASSSSTGGADTQY
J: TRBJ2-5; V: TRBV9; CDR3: ASSRGRSQETQY
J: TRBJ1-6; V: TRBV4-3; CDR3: ASSQDRGHNSPLH
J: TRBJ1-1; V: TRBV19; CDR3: ASSIVGEAF